This T cell receptor (beta chain) came from a study of T-cell memory formation after mild COVID-19. On the study more broadly: TCR clusters largely stayed donor specific. Study conclusions and caveats: Shrinking CD4+ clones resided mostly in CM and EM, and CD8+ ones in EMRA. The finding that pre-infection memory included some responding clones suggested that cross-reactive memory joined.

Regarding this clonotype: Its antigen is still unknown.

5'RACE with constant-segment primers built TCRalpha and TCRbeta cDNA libraries with UMIs. TCRdb analysed the 5' RACE reads with MiXCR anew, one entry per CDR3 protein. The sample carries fewer than 350,000 distinct CDR3 sequences, roughly 18% recorded once. The TCR sequence derives from a man between 18 and 35 years old who had mild COVID-19 (a few samples of this study predate the infection). Cell type and time point are not known. Sequencing was done on a sample of PBMCs or a T cell subset sorted from them (not recorded which).

CDR3 sequence: CSARTGLAGTSSYNEQFF. The CDR3 bases are TGCAGCGCCCGAACGGGACTAGCGGGGACTAGCTCCTACAATGAGCAGTTCTTC. The chain is built from TRBV29-1 and TRBJ2-1; 13 bases map to TRBD2. This CDR3 is 18 amino acids long. The V segment lost 7 bases and the J segment 0 bases; nucleotides outside the gene matches: 12. The germline CDR1 and CDR2 sequences are SQVTM and ANQGSEA.